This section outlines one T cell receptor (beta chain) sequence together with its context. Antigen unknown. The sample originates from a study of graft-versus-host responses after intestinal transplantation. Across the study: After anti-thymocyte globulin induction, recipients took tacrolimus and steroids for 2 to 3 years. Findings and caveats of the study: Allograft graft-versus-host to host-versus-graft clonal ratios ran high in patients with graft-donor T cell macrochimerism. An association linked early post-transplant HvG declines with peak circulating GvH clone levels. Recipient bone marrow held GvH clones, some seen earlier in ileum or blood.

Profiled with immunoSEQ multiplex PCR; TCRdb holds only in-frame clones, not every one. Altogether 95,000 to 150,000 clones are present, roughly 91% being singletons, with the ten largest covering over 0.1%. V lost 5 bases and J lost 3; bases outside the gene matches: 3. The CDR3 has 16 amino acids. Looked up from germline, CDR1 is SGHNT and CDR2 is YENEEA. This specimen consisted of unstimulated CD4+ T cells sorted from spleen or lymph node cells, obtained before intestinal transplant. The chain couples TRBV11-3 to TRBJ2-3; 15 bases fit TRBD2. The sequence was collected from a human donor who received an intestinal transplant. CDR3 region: CASSPGLAGGTDTQYF. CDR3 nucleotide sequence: TGTGCCAGCAGCCCAGGACTAGCGGGAGGGACAGATACGCAGTATTTT.